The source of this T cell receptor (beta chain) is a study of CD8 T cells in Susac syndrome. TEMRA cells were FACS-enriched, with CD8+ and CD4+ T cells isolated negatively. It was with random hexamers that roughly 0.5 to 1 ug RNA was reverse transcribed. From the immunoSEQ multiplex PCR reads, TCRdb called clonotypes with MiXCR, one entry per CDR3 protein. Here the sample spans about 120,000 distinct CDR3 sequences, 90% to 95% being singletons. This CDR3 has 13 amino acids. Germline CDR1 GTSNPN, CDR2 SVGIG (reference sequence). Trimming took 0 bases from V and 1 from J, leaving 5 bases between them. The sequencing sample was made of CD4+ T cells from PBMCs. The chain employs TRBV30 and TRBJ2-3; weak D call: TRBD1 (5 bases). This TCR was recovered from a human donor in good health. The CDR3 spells CAWSVQGTDTQYF. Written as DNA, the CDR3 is TGTGCCTGGAGTGTACAGGGCACAGATACGCAGTATTTT.